This is a list of T cell receptor beta chains from one sample in a study of T-cell reconstitution after alpha-beta-depleted transplantation in children. TCRdb processed the PCR reads anew with MiXCR; each CDR3 protein has one entry. The table includes a few hundred thousand distinct CDR3 sequences, 25% to 30% detected once. This material consisted of PBMCs, taken before TCRalphabeta/CD19-depleted stem cell transplant. These receptor sequences come from a boy under two years old with Wiskott-Aldrich syndrome, due to receive a stem cell transplant. Each CDR3 is given with its conserved first and last residue. A D gene is named only where the DNA matches it firmly. Size values are once, few and many counts, or a class for expanded clones, and some rows have none.

V gene	J gene	clone size	D gene	CDR3 protein	CDR3 DNA
TRBV11-2	TRBJ2-1	few	NA	CASSPSSEQFF	TGTGCCAGCAGCCCTTCAAGCGAGCAGTTCTTC
TRBV12-3/TRBV12-4	TRBJ1-1	NA	NA	CASSNRALGENTEAFF	TGTGCCAGCAGCAACCGGGCCCTCGGTGAGAACACTGAAGCTTTCTTT
TRBV7-7	TRBJ2-1	few	NA	CASSLSERSQQFF	TGTGCCAGCAGCTTAAGTGAGCGCTCGCAGCAGTTCTTC
TRBV7-8	TRBJ2-7	few	NA	CASSPRYNYEQYF	TGTGCCAGCAGCCCTCGGTATAACTACGAGCAGTACTTC
TRBV20-1	TRBJ2-1	few	TRBD1	CSARVWDRGYNEQFF	TGCAGTGCTAGAGTATGGGACAGGGGTTACAATGAGCAGTTCTTC
TRBV5-1	TRBJ1-1	many	NA	CASSLGLTGRNTEAFF	TGCGCCAGCAGCTTGGGGCTTACAGGGCGGAACACTGAAGCTTTCTTT
TRBV20-1	TRBJ2-1	NA	TRBD2	CSARDLVLAGRNSYNEQFF	TGCAGTGCTAGAGATCTGGTACTAGCGGGAAGGAACTCCTACAATGAGCAGTTCTTC
TRBV10-3	TRBJ2-1	few	TRBD2	CAIRLAGGPINEQFF	TGTGCCATCAGGTTAGCGGGAGGGCCGATCAATGAGCAGTTCTTC
TRBV5-1	TRBJ1-2	NA	NA	CASSLELGRLNTYGYTF	TGCGCCAGCAGCTTGGAACTGGGGAGATTGAATACCTATGGCTACACCTTC
TRBV18	TRBJ2-7	NA	TRBD2	CASSPRTSNHEQYF	TGTGCCAGCTCACCGAGGACTAGTAACCACGAGCAGTACTTC
TRBV5-4	TRBJ2-5	NA	NA	CASSSPILGETQYF	TGTGCCAGCAGCTCCCCGATTCTAGGAGAGACCCAGTACTTC
TRBV27	TRBJ2-2	few	TRBD2	CASSFLTSGRDSGELFF	TGTGCCAGCAGTTTCCTAACTAGCGGGAGAGATTCCGGGGAGCTGTTTTTT
TRBV9	TRBJ2-7	few	TRBD2	CASSVGALAAFYEQYF	TGTGCCAGCAGCGTAGGGGCGCTAGCGGCATTCTACGAGCAGTACTTC
TRBV4-1	TRBJ2-7	NA	TRBD2	CASNSGRDTNYEQYF	TGCGCCAGCAATAGCGGGAGGGACACCAACTACGAGCAGTACTTC
TRBV21-1	TRBJ1-2	few	NA	CASSTIRTF	TGTGCCAGCAGCACGATCCGAACCTTC
TRBV2	TRBJ2-5	few	TRBD2	CASSPRGGEETQYF	TGTGCCAGCAGTCCCCGGGGGGGGGAAGAGACCCAGTACTTC
TRBV18	TRBJ2-1	few	NA	CASSQGRNSYNEQFF	TGTGCCAGCTCACAGGGGAGGAACTCCTACAATGAGCAGTTCTTC
TRBV11-2	TRBJ2-5	few	TRBD2	CASSREGVWETQYF	TGTGCCAGCAGCCGGGAGGGAGTTTGGGAGACCCAGTACTTC
TRBV7-8	TRBJ2-5	NA	TRBD2	CASSLEGLAQETQYF	TGTGCCAGCAGCTTAGAGGGACTAGCCCAAGAGACCCAGTACTTC
TRBV7-3	TRBJ1-2	once	NA	CASSLTARAGGYTF	TGTGCCAGCAGCTTAACGGCCAGGGCGGGAGGCTACACCTTC
TRBV6-1	TRBJ2-1	few	NA	CASSEQGPTYNEQFF	TGTGCCAGCAGTGAACAGGGGCCCACCTACAATGAGCAGTTCTTC
TRBV7-2	TRBJ2-1	few	TRBD2	CASSLAGTSGIFNEQFF	TGTGCCAGCAGCTTAGCAGGGACTAGCGGCATTTTTAATGAGCAGTTCTTC
TRBV4-2	TRBJ2-1	NA	NA	CASSPRGHAENEQFF	TGTGCCAGCAGCCCCAGAGGCCACGCGGAAAATGAGCAGTTCTTC
TRBV5-1	TRBJ1-1	NA	NA	CASRSGPNTEAFF	TGCGCCAGCAGGTCGGGCCCGAACACTGAAGCTTTCTTT
TRBV27	TRBJ2-7	few	TRBD1	CASSLEQGAGEQYF	TGTGCCAGCAGTTTGGAACAGGGGGCGGGGGAGCAGTACTTC
TRBV12-3/TRBV12-4	TRBJ2-5	few	NA	CASSDGVQETQYF	TGTGCCAGCTCGGACGGCGTCCAAGAGACCCAGTACTTC
TRBV20-1	TRBJ2-1	NA	TRBD2	CSTSSGRVRDEQFF	TGCAGTACCTCTAGCGGGAGGGTTCGGGATGAGCAGTTCTTC
TRBV10-3	TRBJ2-1	NA	NA	CAINWSGSEEQFF	TGTGCCATCAATTGGTCCGGGAGTGAGGAGCAGTTCTTC
TRBV20-1	TRBJ2-7	NA	TRBD1	CSAREGTGAYEQYF	TGCAGTGCTAGAGAGGGGACAGGGGCCTACGAGCAGTACTTC
TRBV20-1	TRBJ1-5	few	TRBD1	CSATDTGERNQPQHF	TGCAGTGCTACAGACACAGGGGAGAGGAATCAGCCCCAGCATTTT
TRBV14	TRBJ2-3	few	NA	CASSQPSGTDTQYF	TGTGCCAGCAGCCAACCAAGCGGCACAGATACGCAGTATTTT
TRBV20-1	TRBJ2-1	NA	NA	CSVRSSYNEQFF	TGCAGTGTCCGAAGCTCCTACAATGAGCAGTTCTTC
TRBV5-1	TRBJ2-6	NA	NA	CASSLQGANVLTF	TGCGCCAGCAGCTTGCAAGGGGCCAACGTCCTGACTTTC
TRBV5-5	TRBJ2-1	NA	NA	CASSASLAPTSEQFF	TGTGCCAGCAGTGCTAGTCTAGCGCCCACGAGTGAGCAGTTCTTC
TRBV28	TRBJ1-2	NA	TRBD1	CASSPQTGQEVYGYTF	TGTGCCAGCAGTCCTCAGACAGGACAGGAGGTCTATGGCTACACCTTC
TRBV7-6	TRBJ2-3	NA	NA	CASSLASRTDTQYF	TGTGCCAGCAGCTTAGCATCACGCACAGATACGCAGTATTTT
TRBV5-1	TRBJ2-7	NA	TRBD2	CASSLEEGRGQYF	TGCGCCAGCAGCTTGGAGGAAGGGAGGGGGCAGTACTTC
TRBV4-1	TRBJ2-3	few	TRBD2	CASSHRNSGSHFPDTQYF	TGCGCCAGCAGCCACCGAAATAGCGGGAGCCACTTTCCAGATACGCAGTATTTT
TRBV9	TRBJ2-1	NA	NA	CASSVETYTGYNEQFF	TGTGCCAGCAGCGTAGAAACCTATACTGGGTACAATGAGCAGTTCTTC
TRBV9	TRBJ2-5	NA	NA	CASSVGAAQETQYF	TGTGCCAGCAGCGTAGGGGCAGCTCAAGAGACCCAGTACTTC
TRBV12-3/TRBV12-4	TRBJ2-3	NA	NA	CASSFRSSETTDTQYF	TGTGCCAGCAGTTTTCGGAGTTCTGAGACCACAGATACGCAGTATTTT
TRBV5-1	TRBJ2-7	few	NA	CASSYGTDYEQYF	TGCGCCAGCAGCTACGGGACTGATTACGAGCAGTACTTC
TRBV5-1	TRBJ2-4	NA	TRBD1	CASSPGQGWDIQYF	TGCGCCAGCAGCCCGGGACAGGGCTGGGACATTCAGTACTTC
TRBV20-1	TRBJ2-1	few	TRBD1	CSARVQGVTSYNEQFF	TGCAGTGCTAGAGTTCAGGGGGTAACGTCCTACAATGAGCAGTTCTTC
TRBV4-2	TRBJ2-1	NA	TRBD2	CASSPTRTPGTSGRRELNEQFF	TGTGCCAGCAGCCCGACAAGGACCCCCGGGACTAGCGGGAGGCGGGAGTTGAATGAGCAGTTCTTC
TRBV5-5	TRBJ2-5	NA	NA	CASSWPYRAQETQYF	TGTGCCAGCAGCTGGCCCTATAGGGCCCAAGAGACCCAGTACTTC
TRBV4-1	TRBJ2-5	NA	TRBD2	CASSPGLAGVFGETQYF	TGCGCCAGCAGCCCGGGACTAGCGGGAGTCTTCGGAGAGACCCAGTACTTC
TRBV10-3	TRBJ2-1	NA	TRBD2	CAISESSSGRGSYNEQFF	TGTGCCATCAGTGAGTCGAGTAGCGGGAGGGGGTCTTACAATGAGCAGTTCTTC
TRBV5-1	TRBJ2-7	few	TRBD1	CASSFYQGGRSYEQYF	TGCGCCAGCAGCTTTTACCAAGGGGGCCGGTCCTACGAGCAGTACTTC
TRBV2	TRBJ2-3	few	NA	CASSGDLSTDTQYF	TGTGCCAGCAGTGGTGATCTTAGCACAGATACGCAGTATTTT
TRBV7-9	TRBJ2-6	NA	NA	CASSRNSGANVLTF	TGTGCCAGCAGTCGGAACTCTGGGGCCAACGTCCTGACTTTC
TRBV20-1	TRBJ2-7	few	TRBD1	CSARDRQGRNEQYF	TGCAGTGCTAGAGATCGACAGGGTAGGAACGAGCAGTACTTC
TRBV12-3/TRBV12-4	TRBJ2-2	few	NA	CASSLAVSGELFF	TGTGCCAGCAGTTTAGCTGTGTCCGGGGAGCTGTTTTTT
TRBV20-1	TRBJ1-1	few	NA	CSAEEVGVGFEAFF	TGCAGTGCGGAAGAGGTAGGGGTCGGGTTTGAAGCTTTCTTT
TRBV5-1	TRBJ2-7	NA	NA	CARRLGPHEQYF	TGCGCCAGAAGACTAGGACCCCACGAGCAGTACTTC
TRBV20-1	TRBJ2-1	few	NA	CSARSRGFYNEQFF	TGCAGTGCTAGATCCCGCGGGTTCTACAATGAGCAGTTCTTC
TRBV20-1	TRBJ2-1	few	NA	CSARRASSGQFF	TGCAGTGCTAGAAGGGCTAGTTCTGGGCAGTTCTTC
TRBV20-1	TRBJ2-7	few	NA	CSATGDTYEQYF	TGCAGTGCTACAGGGGATACTTACGAGCAGTACTTC
TRBV7-8	TRBJ1-4	few	NA	CASSLVGGNRENEKLFF	TGTGCCAGCAGCTTAGTCGGCGGGAACCGGGAGAATGAAAAACTGTTTTTT